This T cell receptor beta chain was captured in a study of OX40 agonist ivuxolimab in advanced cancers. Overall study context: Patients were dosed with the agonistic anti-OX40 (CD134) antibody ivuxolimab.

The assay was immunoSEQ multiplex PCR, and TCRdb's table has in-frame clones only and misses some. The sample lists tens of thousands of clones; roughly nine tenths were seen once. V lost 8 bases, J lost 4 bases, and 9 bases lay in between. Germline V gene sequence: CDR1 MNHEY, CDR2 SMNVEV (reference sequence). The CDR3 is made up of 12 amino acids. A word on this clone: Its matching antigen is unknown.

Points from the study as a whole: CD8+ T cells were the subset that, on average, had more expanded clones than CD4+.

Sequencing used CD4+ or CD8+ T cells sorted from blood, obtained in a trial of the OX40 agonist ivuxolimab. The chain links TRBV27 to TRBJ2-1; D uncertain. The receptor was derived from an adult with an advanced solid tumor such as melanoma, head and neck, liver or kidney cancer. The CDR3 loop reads CASARRYNEQFF. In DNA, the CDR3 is TGTGCCAGCGCACGGCGTTACAATGAGCAGTTCTTC.